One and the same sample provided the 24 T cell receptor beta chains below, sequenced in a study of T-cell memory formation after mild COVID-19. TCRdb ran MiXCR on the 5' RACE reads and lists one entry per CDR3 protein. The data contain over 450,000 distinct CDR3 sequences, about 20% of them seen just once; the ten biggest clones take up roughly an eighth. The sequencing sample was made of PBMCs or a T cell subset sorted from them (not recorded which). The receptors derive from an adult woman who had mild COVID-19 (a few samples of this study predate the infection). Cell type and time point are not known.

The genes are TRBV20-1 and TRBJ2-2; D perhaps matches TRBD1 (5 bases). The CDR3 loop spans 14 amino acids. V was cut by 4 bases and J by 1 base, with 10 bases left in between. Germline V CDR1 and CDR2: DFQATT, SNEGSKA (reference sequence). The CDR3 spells CSANPTGNTGELFF. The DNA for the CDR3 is TGCAGTGCTAACCCTACAGGGAACACCGGGGAGCTGTTTTTT.

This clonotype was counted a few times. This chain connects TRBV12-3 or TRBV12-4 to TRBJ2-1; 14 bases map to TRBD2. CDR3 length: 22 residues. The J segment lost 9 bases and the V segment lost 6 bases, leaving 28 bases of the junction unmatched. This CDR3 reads CASRNEIERGTSGSNDFGEQFF. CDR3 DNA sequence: TGTGCCAGCAGGAACGAGATCGAGCGCGGGACTAGCGGGAGTAATGATTTCGGTGAGCAGTTCTTC.

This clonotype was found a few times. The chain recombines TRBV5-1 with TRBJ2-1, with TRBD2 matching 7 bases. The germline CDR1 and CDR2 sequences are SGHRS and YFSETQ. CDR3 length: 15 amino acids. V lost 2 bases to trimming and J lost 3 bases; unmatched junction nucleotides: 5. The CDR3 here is CASSFAGDFYNEQFF. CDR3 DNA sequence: TGCGCCAGCAGCTTCGCGGGGGATTTCTACAATGAGCAGTTCTTC.

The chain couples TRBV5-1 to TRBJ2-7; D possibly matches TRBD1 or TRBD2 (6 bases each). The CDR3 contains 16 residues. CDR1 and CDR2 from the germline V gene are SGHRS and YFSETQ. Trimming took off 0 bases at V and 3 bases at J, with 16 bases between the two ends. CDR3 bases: TGCGCCAGCAGCTTGGGGGCTTTCGGGGGCCGCTACGAGCAGTACTTC. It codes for CASSLGAFGGRYEQYF.

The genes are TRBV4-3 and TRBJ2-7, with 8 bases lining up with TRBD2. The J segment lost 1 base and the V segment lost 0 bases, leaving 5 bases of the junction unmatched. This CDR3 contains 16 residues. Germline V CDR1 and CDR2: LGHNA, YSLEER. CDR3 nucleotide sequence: TGCGCCAGCAGCCAAGATCCCCCTAGCGGGTCCTACGAGCAGTACTTC. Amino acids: CASSQDPPSGSYEQYF.

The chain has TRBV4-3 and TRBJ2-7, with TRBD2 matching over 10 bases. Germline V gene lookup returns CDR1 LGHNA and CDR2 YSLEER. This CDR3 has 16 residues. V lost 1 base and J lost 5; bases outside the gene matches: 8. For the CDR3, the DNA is TGCGCCAGCAGCCAAGTCGCTAGCGGGAGTCTCCACGAGCAGTACTTC. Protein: CASSQVASGSLHEQYF.

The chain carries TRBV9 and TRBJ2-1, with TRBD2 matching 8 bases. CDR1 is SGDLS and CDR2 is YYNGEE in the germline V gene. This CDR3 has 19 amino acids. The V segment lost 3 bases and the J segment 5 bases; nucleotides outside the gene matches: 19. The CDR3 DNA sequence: TGTGCCAGCAGCGGCCCAGGGACTAGGACCAAGTTTAGGGACAATGAGCAGTTCTTC. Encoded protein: CASSGPGTRTKFRDNEQFF.

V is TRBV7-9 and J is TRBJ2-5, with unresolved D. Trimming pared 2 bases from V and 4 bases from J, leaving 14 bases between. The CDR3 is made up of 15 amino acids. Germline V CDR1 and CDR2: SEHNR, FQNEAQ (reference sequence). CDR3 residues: CASSLTPGQLETQYF. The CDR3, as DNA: TGTGCCAGCAGCTTAACACCGGGCCAGCTAGAGACCCAGTACTTC.

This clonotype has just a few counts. As DNA, the CDR3 is TGTGCCAGCAGCCAAAGCGGGAGGATTTCCTACAATGAGCAGTTCTTC. Amino acid sequence: CASSQSGRISYNEQFF. The chain uses TRBV7-9 and TRBJ2-1, with 9 bases identical to TRBD2. Germline values: CDR1 SEHNR, CDR2 FQNEAQ (reference sequence). The CDR3 length is 16 residues. Losses at the gene ends were 5 bases for V and 1 base for J; bases not matched to a gene: 6.

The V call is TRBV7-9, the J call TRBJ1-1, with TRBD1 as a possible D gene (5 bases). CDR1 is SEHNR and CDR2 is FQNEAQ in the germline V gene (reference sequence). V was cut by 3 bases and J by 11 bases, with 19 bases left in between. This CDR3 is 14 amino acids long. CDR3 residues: CASSFGWQGNEAFF. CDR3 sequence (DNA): TGTGCCAGCAGCTTTGGGTGGCAGGGTAATGAGGCTTTCTTT.

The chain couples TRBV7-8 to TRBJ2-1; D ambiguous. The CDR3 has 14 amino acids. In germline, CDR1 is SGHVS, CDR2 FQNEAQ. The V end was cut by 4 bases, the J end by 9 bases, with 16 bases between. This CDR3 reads CASSYGFAVGEQFF. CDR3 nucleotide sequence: TGTGCCAGCAGCTATGGGTTCGCAGTCGGTGAGCAGTTCTTC. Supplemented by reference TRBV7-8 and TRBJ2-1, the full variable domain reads GAGVSQSPRYKVAKRGQDVALRCDPISGHVSLFWYQQALGQGPEFLTYFQNEAQLDKSGLPSDRFFAERPEGSVSTLKIQRTQQEDSAVYLCASSYGFAVGEQFFGPGTRLTVL.

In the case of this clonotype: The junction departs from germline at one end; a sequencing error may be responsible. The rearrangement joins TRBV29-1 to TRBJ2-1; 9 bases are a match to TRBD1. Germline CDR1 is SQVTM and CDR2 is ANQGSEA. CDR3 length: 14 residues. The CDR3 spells CSVEGQGIYNEQFF. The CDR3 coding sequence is TGCAGCGTAGAAGGACAGGGGATATACAATGAGCAGTTCTTC.

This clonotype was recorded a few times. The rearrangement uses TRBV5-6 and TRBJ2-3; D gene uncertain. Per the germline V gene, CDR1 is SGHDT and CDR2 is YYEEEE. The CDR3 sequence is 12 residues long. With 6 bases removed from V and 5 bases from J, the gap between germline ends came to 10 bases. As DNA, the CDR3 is TGTGCCAGCACCCTCCTAGAAGATACGCAGTATTTT. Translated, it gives CASTLLEDTQYF.

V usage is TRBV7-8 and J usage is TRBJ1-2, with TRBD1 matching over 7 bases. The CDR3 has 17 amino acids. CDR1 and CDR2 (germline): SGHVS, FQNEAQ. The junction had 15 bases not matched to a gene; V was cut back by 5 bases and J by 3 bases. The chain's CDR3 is CASSPVRGTVKDYGYTF. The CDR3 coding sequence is TGTGCCAGCAGCCCTGTCAGGGGGACAGTTAAGGACTATGGCTACACCTTC. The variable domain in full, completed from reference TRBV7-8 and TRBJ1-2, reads GAGVSQSPRYKVAKRGQDVALRCDPISGHVSLFWYQQALGQGPEFLTYFQNEAQLDKSGLPSDRFFAERPEGSVSTLKIQRTQQEDSAVYLCASSPVRGTVKDYGYTFGSGTRLTVV.

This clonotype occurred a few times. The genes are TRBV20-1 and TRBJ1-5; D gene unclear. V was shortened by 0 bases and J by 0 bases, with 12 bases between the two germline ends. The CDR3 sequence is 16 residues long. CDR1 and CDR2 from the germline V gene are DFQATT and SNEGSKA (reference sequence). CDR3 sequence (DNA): TGCAGTGCTAGAGATGGAGGGTATTATAGCAATCAGCCCCAGCATTTT. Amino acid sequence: CSARDGGYYSNQPQHF.

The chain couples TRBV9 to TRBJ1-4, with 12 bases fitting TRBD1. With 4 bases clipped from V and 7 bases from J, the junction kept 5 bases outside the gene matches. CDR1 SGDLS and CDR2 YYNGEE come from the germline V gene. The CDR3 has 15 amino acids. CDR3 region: CASSPGDRGREKLFF. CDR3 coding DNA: TGTGCCAGCAGCCCCGGGGACAGGGGGCGTGAAAAACTGTTTTTT. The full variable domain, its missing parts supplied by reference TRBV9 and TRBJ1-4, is DSGVTQTPKHLITATGQRVTLRCSPRSGDLSVYWYQQSLDQGLQFLIQYYNGEERAKGNILERFSAQQFPDLHSELNLSSLELGDSALYFCASSPGDRGREKLFFGSGTQLSVL.

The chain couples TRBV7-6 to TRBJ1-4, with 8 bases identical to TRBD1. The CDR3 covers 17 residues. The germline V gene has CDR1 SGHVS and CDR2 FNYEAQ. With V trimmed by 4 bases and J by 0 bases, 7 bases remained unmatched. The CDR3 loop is CASSSQQGGATNEKLFF. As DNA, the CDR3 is TGTGCCAGCAGCTCTCAACAGGGGGGTGCAACTAATGAAAAACTGTTTTTT.

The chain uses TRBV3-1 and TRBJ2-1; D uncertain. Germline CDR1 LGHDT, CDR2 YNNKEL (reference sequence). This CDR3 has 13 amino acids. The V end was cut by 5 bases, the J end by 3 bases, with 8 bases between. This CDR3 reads CASSGRYYNEQFF. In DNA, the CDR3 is TGTGCCAGCAGCGGACGCTACTACAATGAGCAGTTCTTC.

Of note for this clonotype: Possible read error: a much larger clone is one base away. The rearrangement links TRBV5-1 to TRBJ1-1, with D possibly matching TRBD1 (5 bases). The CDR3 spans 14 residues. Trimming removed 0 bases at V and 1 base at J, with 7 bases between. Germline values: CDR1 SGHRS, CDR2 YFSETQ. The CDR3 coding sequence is TGCGCCAGCAGCTTGGGAGGGGAGAACACTGAAGCTTTCTTT. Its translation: CASSLGGENTEAFF.

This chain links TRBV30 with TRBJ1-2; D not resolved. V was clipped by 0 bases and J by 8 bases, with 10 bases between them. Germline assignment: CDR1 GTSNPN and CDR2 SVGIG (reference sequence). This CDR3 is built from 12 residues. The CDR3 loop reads CAWSVGQNGYTF. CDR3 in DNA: TGTGCCTGGAGTGTCGGGCAGAACGGCTACACCTTC.

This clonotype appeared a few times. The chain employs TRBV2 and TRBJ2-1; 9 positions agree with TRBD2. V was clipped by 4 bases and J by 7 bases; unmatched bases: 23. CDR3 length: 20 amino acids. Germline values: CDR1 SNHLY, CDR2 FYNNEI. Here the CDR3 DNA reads TGTGCCAGCAGTGTAAGATTGTTGTTCTCCGCGGGAGGGCCGTATAATGAGCAGTTCTTC. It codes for CASSVRLLFSAGGPYNEQFF.

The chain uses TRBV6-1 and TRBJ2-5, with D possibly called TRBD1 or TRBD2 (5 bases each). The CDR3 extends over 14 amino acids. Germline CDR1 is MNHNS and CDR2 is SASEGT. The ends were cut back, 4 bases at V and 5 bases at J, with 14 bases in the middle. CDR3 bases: TGTGCCAGCAGTGGGACTCAGGGACGGGAGACCCAGTACTTC. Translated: CASSGTQGRETQYF.

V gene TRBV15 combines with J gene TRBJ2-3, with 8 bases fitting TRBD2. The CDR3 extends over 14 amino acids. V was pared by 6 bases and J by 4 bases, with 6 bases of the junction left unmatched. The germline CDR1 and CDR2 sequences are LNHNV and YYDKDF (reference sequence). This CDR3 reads CATSRSGGPDTQYF. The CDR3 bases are TGTGCCACCAGTCGAAGCGGGGGCCCAGATACGCAGTATTTT.

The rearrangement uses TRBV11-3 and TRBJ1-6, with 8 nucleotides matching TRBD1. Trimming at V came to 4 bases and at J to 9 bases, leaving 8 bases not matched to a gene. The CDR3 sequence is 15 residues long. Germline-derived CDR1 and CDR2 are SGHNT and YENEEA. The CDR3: CASSSTGTGFSPLHF. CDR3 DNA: TGTGCCAGCAGCTCGACCGGGACAGGATTTTCACCCCTCCACTTT.